Below, 19 T cell receptor beta chains from the same sample are listed, as sequenced in a study of T-cell memory formation after mild COVID-19. A single record per CDR3 protein comes from TCRdb applying MiXCR to the 5' RACE reads. The data show 100,000 to 140,000 distinct CDR3 sequences, approximately 15% seen once. The sample taken for sequencing was PBMCs or a T cell subset sorted from them (not recorded which). These receptors were collected from a man aged 18 to 30 who had mild COVID-19 (a few samples of this study predate the infection). Cell type and time point are not known.

This clonotype was found a few times. V is TRBV6-6 and J is TRBJ2-7; the match to TRBD1 covers 11 bases. The CDR3 spans 15 residues. Germline V gives CDR1 MNHNY, CDR2 SVGAGI (reference sequence). V dropped 5 bases and J dropped 6; count of bases not matched to a gene: 9. For the CDR3, the DNA is TGTGCCAGCAGTCCGGGACAGGGGGTTTACATCGAGCAGTACGTC. Encoded protein: CASSPGQGVYIEQYV.

This clonotype was picked up a small number of times. The chain couples TRBV6-5 to TRBJ2-1; 11 positions match TRBD2. The CDR3 is made up of 16 amino acids. CDR1 MNHEY and CDR2 SVGAGI come from the germline V gene. Trimming took 2 bases from V and 4 from J; bases not matched to a gene: 4. CDR3 in DNA: TGTGCCAGCAGTTACCACGCTAGCGGGGGGTACAATGAGCAGTTCTTC. Amino acids: CASSYHASGGYNEQFF.

In this sample, this clonotype turned up a few times. The rearrangement joins TRBV4-3 to TRBJ2-3, with 7 bases fitting TRBD2. The trim removed 1 base at V and 0 bases at J, leaving 1 base unmatched. CDR3 size: 15 residues. The germline V gene has CDR1 LGHNA and CDR2 YSLEER. The DNA of the CDR3 is TGCGCCAGCAGCCAAGTCGGGGGGAGCACAGATACGCAGTATTTT. Its translation: CASSQVGGSTDTQYF.

The V gene is TRBV18, the J gene TRBJ1-1, with D unresolved. Germline CDR1 reads KGHSH; CDR2 reads LQKENI. Deletions cut 2 bases from V and 4 bases from J, with 11 bases between. This CDR3 is built from 14 residues. The CDR3 DNA is TGTGCCAGCTCACCATGGAGGGTTGGCACTGAAGCTTTCTTT. Its protein product is CASSPWRVGTEAFF.

The rearrangement links TRBV7-2 to TRBJ1-1; no clear D gene. Between the trimmed V and J ends, which lost 0 bases and 8 bases, there was a span of 7 bases. This CDR3 is 12 amino acids long. In germline, CDR1 is SGHTA, CDR2 FQGNSA. CDR3 residues: CASSLAKTEAFF. In DNA form, the CDR3 reads TGTGCCAGCAGCTTAGCGAAAACCGAAGCTTTCTTT.

This clonotype has a handful of counts. The chain combines TRBV5-1 with TRBJ2-1; 8 bases map to TRBD2. Germline CDR1 reads SGHRS; CDR2 reads YFSETQ. The trim removed 3 bases at V and 9 bases at J, leaving 2 bases unmatched. The CDR3 length is 12 residues. CDR3 residues: CASSYLAGEQFF. The CDR3 DNA reads as TGCGCCAGCAGCTACCTAGCGGGTGAGCAGTTCTTC.

This clonotype was detected a few times. The chain recombines TRBV2 with TRBJ2-7; D is perhaps TRBD1 or TRBD2 (5 bases each). Trimming removed 4 bases at V and 4 bases at J, with 14 bases between. This CDR3 contains 14 residues. Germline CDR1 and CDR2: SNHLY and FYNNEI. CDR3 protein: CASSGWETAYEQYV. CDR3 DNA sequence: TGTGCCAGCAGTGGATGGGAGACAGCATACGAGCAGTACGTC.

This clonotype was detected a few times. The chain links TRBV12-3 or TRBV12-4 to TRBJ2-1, with TRBD1 matching 10 bases. The CDR3 contains 11 residues. The J segment lost 14 bases and the V segment lost 6 bases, leaving 4 bases of the junction unmatched. The CDR3 spells CASSTGTGEFF. In DNA form, the CDR3 reads TGTGCCAGCAGCACCGGGACAGGGGAGTTCTTC.

The V and J genes are TRBV6-6 and TRBJ2-5; 10 bases match TRBD1. The CDR3 sequence is 14 residues long. Trimming cost V 5 bases and J 4 bases; bases outside gene matches: 4. Germline CDR1 and CDR2: MNHNY and SVGAGI (reference sequence). CDR3 nucleotide sequence: TGTGCCAGCAGTCTAAGGACAGGGGGAGAGACCCAGTACTTC. Its protein product is CASSLRTGGETQYF.

The chain carries TRBV4-1 and TRBJ1-2; D is ambiguous. V dropped 0 bases and J dropped 5 bases, with 13 bases sitting between them. This CDR3 is built from 15 residues. The V gene's germline CDR1 is MGHRA and CDR2 YSYEKL. CDR3 DNA: TGCGCCAGCAGCCAAGATGGGTATATCGATTATGGCTACACCTTC. Translated: CASSQDGYIDYGYTF.

There are many counts of this clonotype. CDR3 amino acids: CASSQQTSGVGDTQYF. DNA for the CDR3: TGCGCCAGCAGCCAACAGACTAGCGGGGTCGGAGATACGCAGTATTTT. The V call is TRBV4-1, the J call TRBJ2-3, with 11 nucleotides matching TRBD2. After removal of 2 bases from V and 5 bases from J, the junction contained 6 bases not matched to a gene. The CDR3 sequence is 16 residues long. The germline CDR1 and CDR2 sequences are MGHRA and YSYEKL.

The sample holds a few counts of this clonotype. The chain combines TRBV7-9 with TRBJ1-5; D not certain. CDR3 length: 14 residues. Germline CDR1 SEHNR, CDR2 FQNEAQ (reference sequence). Trimming stripped 0 bases from V and 0 bases from J, with 3 bases between. CDR3 nucleotides: TGTGCCAGCAGCTTAGCAGGTAGCAATCAGCCCCAGCATTTT. Its protein is CASSLAGSNQPQHF.

Only a few counts were recorded for this clonotype. This chain links TRBV12-5 with TRBJ2-3, with 9 bases matching TRBD1. This CDR3 region has 16 residues. With 2 bases clipped from V and 2 bases from J, the junction kept 5 bases outside the gene matches. Germline lookup yields CDR1 LGHNT and CDR2 FRNRAP. The CDR3 nucleotides are TGTGCTAGTGGTTTGCTCGGGACAGGGAACACAGATACGCAGTATTTT. This sequence encodes CASGLLGTGNTDTQYF.

Only a few counts were recorded for this clonotype. The rearrangement uses TRBV7-2 and TRBJ2-1; TRBD2 agrees at 7 bases. Germline V gives CDR1 SGHTA, CDR2 FQGNSA. CDR3 length: 13 residues. V was clipped by 5 bases and J by 13 bases; unmatched bases: 11. CDR3 sequence (DNA): TGTGCCAGCAGCATGTTAGCTCTAGCGGCTCAGTTCTTC. It yields the protein CASSMLALAAQFF.

This clonotype was recorded a few times. The chain recombines TRBV10-2 with TRBJ1-3; no firm D call. Between the trimmed V and J ends, which lost 8 bases and 1 base, there was a span of 6 bases. The CDR3 is made up of 12 amino acids. Germline V gene lookup returns CDR1 WSHSY and CDR2 SAAADI. CDR3 region: CASLLSGNTIYF. Here the CDR3 DNA reads TGCGCCAGCCTGCTTTCTGGAAACACCATATATTTT.

This clonotype was counted only a few times. The rearrangement links TRBV6-5 to TRBJ1-2; 8 nucleotides line up with TRBD1. The CDR3 runs 14 residues. J lost 8 bases, V lost 0 bases, and 5 bases had no gene match. CDR1 MNHEY and CDR2 SVGAGI come from the germline V gene. CDR3 sequence reads: CASSYSSRGPGYTF. CDR3 DNA sequence: TGTGCCAGCAGTTACTCTTCCAGGGGGCCCGGCTACACCTTC.

The chain uses TRBV11-2 and TRBJ2-3; D gene ambiguous. The V end lost 3 bases, the J end lost 0 bases, and 19 bases lay between the germline ends. Germline values: CDR1 SGHAT, CDR2 FQNNGV. There are 18 residues in the CDR3. CDR3 nucleotides: TGTGCCAGCAGCTTCACGTGGTCGGCGGAACCTAGCACAGATACGCAGTATTTT. It translates to CASSFTWSAEPSTDTQYF.

In this sample, this clonotype turned up a few times. The V call is TRBV6-6, the J call TRBJ2-1, with TRBD2 as a possible D gene (6 bases). V was clipped by 5 bases and J by 8 bases, with 19 bases between them. The V gene's germline CDR1 is MNHNY and CDR2 SVGAGI (reference sequence). This CDR3 spans 15 amino acids. CDR3 sequence: CASSRAWDSTDEQFF. CDR3 coding DNA: TGTGCCAGCAGTCGGGCCTGGGACTCCACCGATGAGCAGTTCTTC.

In its sample, this clonotype was seen a few times. The chain combines TRBV11-3 with TRBJ2-1; D perhaps matches TRBD1 (5 bases). The CDR3 loop spans 15 amino acids. Trimming took 4 bases from V and 3 from J, leaving 13 bases between them. CDR1 is SGHNT, CDR2 YENEEA, per germline. Here the CDR3 reads CASSSTDSYYNEQFF. CDR3 nucleotide sequence: TGTGCCAGCAGCTCGACCGACAGTTACTACAATGAGCAGTTCTTC.